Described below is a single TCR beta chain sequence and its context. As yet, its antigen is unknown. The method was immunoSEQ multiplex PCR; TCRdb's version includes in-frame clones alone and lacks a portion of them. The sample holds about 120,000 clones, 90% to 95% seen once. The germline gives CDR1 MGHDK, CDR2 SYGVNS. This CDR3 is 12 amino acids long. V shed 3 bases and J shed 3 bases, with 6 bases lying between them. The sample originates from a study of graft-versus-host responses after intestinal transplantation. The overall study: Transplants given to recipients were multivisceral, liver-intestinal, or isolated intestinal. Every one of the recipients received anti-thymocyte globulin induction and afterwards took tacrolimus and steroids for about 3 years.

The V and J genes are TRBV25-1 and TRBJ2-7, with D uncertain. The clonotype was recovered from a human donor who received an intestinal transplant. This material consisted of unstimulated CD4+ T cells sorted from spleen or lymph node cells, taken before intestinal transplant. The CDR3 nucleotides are TGTGCCAGCAGTGATAACAGCTACGAGCAGTACTTC. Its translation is CASSDNSYEQYF.